A selection of T cell receptor beta chains follows, all from one sample in a study of blood T cell repertoires in COVID-19. Profiling relied on immunoSEQ multiplex PCR, and the TCRdb table lists in-frame clones only, not all of them. The table includes roughly 150,000 clones, around 81% detected once. Sequencing input: peripheral blood. Receptors were obtained from an older man with active or convalescent COVID-19. Both conserved end residues are part of each CDR3. Each record gives: V gene, CDR3 length, J gene, CDR3 protein.

v_gene: TRBV6-4
len: 13
j_gene: TRBJ1-2
CDR3aa: CASSVSEGFGYTF

v_gene: TRBV19
len: 15
j_gene: TRBJ1-1
CDR3aa: CASSMGTGAPFTAFF

v_gene: TRBV5-4
len: 15
j_gene: TRBJ2-1
CDR3aa: CASSLGRGGYNEQFF

v_gene: TRBV7-8
len: 17
j_gene: TRBJ1-3
CDR3aa: CASSWGTGVGSGNTIYF

v_gene: TRBV19
len: 18
j_gene: TRBJ2-3
CDR3aa: CASSIVASGGPHTDTQYF

v_gene: TRBV27
len: 15
j_gene: TRBJ2-7
CDR3aa: CASSPRTSYSYEQYF

v_gene: TRBV28
len: 16
j_gene: TRBJ1-1
CDR3aa: CASSWGPGGGQTEAFF

v_gene: TRBV7-2
len: 16
j_gene: TRBJ2-7
CDR3aa: CASSPRFSGFTYEQYF

v_gene: TRBV28
len: 15
j_gene: TRBJ1-4
CDR3aa: CASSLGGQTTEKLFF

v_gene: TRBV3-1/TRBV3-2
len: 16
j_gene: TRBJ2-7
CDR3aa: CASSSRGSLFHYEQYF

v_gene: TRBV5-1
len: 17
j_gene: TRBJ1-6
CDR3aa: CASSLRGQGFGNSPLHF

v_gene: TRBV4-1
len: 15
j_gene: TRBJ2-4
CDR3aa: CASSLYSLAKNIQYF

v_gene: TRBV19
len: 14
j_gene: TRBJ1-6
CDR3aa: CASSIKSYNSPLHF

v_gene: TRBV6-6
len: 14
j_gene: TRBJ1-2
CDR3aa: CASSYSDREDGYTF

v_gene: TRBV18
len: 16
j_gene: TRBJ1-4
CDR3aa: CASSPTLDRVNEKLFF

v_gene: TRBV3-1/TRBV3-2
len: 14
j_gene: TRBJ2-7
CDR3aa: CASSQSWDYGEQYF

v_gene: TRBV18
len: 16
j_gene: TRBJ2-7
CDR3aa: CASSPSASGTTYEQYF

v_gene: TRBV10-2
len: 13
j_gene: TRBJ1-5
CDR3aa: CASSEVGNQPQHF

v_gene: TRBV19
len: 12
j_gene: TRBJ1-5
CDR3aa: CASRDTNQPQHF

v_gene: TRBV11-3
len: 16
j_gene: TRBJ2-5
CDR3aa: CASSLGGNRGRETQYF

v_gene: TRBV5-4
len: 15
j_gene: TRBJ1-3
CDR3aa: CASSLEGTNGNTIYF

v_gene: TRBV18
len: 14
j_gene: TRBJ1-5
CDR3aa: CASSQAGYYQPQHF

v_gene: TRBV5-5
len: 15
j_gene: TRBJ2-6
CDR3aa: CASSITVSGANVLTF